One sample yielded the 21 T cell receptor beta chains listed below, sequenced in a study of T cell clonality in common variable immunodeficiency (dated by TCRdb to about 2015). Library prep was done by the immunoSEQ multiplex PCR assay. The immuneACCESS repertoire file appears here via TCRdb, limited to in-frame rearrangements. These files lack a portion of the clones; in checked studies, under half of the deficit traces to unresolved V genes, and the cause of the others is not known. For this sample the table reports around 50,000 clones, with no clone seen just once. The top ten constitute about 2% of the sample. The sequenced sample was peripheral blood mononuclear cells. Source of these receptors: a person aged 18 to 70 in good health.

Ten or more counts support this clone. CDR3 DNA, as far as it was read: TGTGCCAGCATGGCCCCGCTAGCGGGCCTAGCCAAAAACATT. Its translation: CASMAPLAGLAKNI. The whole CDR3 reads CASMAPLAGLAKNIQYF. The chain carries TRBV2 and TRBJ2-4; 8 nucleotides line up with TRBD2. The CDR3 goes on 3 residues after the read ends, and that part is filled in from the germline J gene. The V gene's germline CDR1 is SNHLY and CDR2 FYNNEI. The CDR3 spans 17 residues. V gave up 7 bases and J gave up 0 bases; unmatched junction bases: 11. Supplemented by reference TRBV2 and TRBJ2-4, the full variable domain reads EPEVTQTPSHQVTQMGQEVILRCVPISNHLYFYWYRQILGQKVEFLVSFYNNEISEKSEIFDDQFSVERPDGSNFTLKIRSTKLEDSAMYFCASMAPLAGLAKNIQYFGAGTRLSVL.

This clone showed up many times. Relative to the germline gene, one junction end is altered; a read error may explain this. The CDR3 extends 3 residues past the end of the read, so its final part is completed from the germline J gene. The rearrangement links TRBV7-7 to TRBJ2-5; 7 bases are a match to TRBD2. Germline loops: CDR1 SSHAT, CDR2 FNYEAQ (reference sequence). The CDR3 extends over 14 amino acids. This CDR3 is CASSLGAGEETQYF. The part of the CDR3 DNA that was read is TGTGCTAGCAGCTTAGGGGCGGGAGAAGAGACC.

This clone has ten or more counts. CDR3 in amino acids: CSARDPAASGTDTQYF. The sequenced CDR3 bases are TGCAGTGCTAGAGATCCCGCCGCTAGTGGCACAGATACG. This chain links TRBV20-1 with TRBJ2-3; the D is unclear. The CDR3 end lies 3 residues beyond the end of the read and is filled in from the germline J gene. CDR1 DFQATT and CDR2 SNEGSKA come from the germline V gene (reference sequence). This CDR3 is 16 amino acids long. The V gene lost 0 bases and the J gene lost 1 base, with 14 bases spanning the gap.

This clone was found many times. The read ends 3 residues before the CDR3 terminus; that terminus is restored from the germline J gene. This chain uses TRBV19 with TRBJ2-3, with D perhaps TRBD2 (5 bases). CDR1 and CDR2 from the germline V gene are LNHDA and SQIVND (reference sequence). V was cut by 4 bases and J by 3 bases, with 14 bases left in between. The CDR3 is made up of 15 amino acids. The sequenced CDR3 bases are TGTGCCAGTAGTACCTTAGCGAGACCTACAGATACG. As protein: CASSTLARPTDT. The whole CDR3 sequence is CASSTLARPTDTQYF. The full variable domain, its missing parts supplied by reference TRBV19 and TRBJ2-3, is DGGITQSPKYLFRKEGQNVTLSCEQNLNHDAMYWYRQDPGQGLRLIYYSQIVNDFQKGDIAEGYSVSREKKESFPLTVTSAQKNPTAFYLCASSTLARPTDTQYFGPGTRLTVL.

The CDR3 bases that were read are TGTGCCTGGAAACAGGGAGTTGCCTACGAC. Protein sequence: CAWKQGVAYD. The full CDR3 protein reads CAWKQGVAYDYTF. V and J are TRBV30 and TRBJ1-2, with TRBD1 as a possible D gene (6 bases). The read comes to an end 3 residues before the CDR3 does, leaving the germline J gene to fill in the end. Germline V lookup: CDR1 GTSNPN, CDR2 SVGIG (reference sequence). The CDR3 is 13 residues long.

As to this clone: The read halts 3 residues ahead of the CDR3 end, with the missing end drawn from the germline J gene. The chain recombines TRBV5-6 with TRBJ2-1, with a possible D match to TRBD2 (6 bases). Looked up from germline, CDR1 is SGHDT and CDR2 is YYEEEE. The CDR3 spans 13 residues. V was cut by 0 bases and J by 9 bases, with 10 bases left in between. CDR3 protein: CASSLVSGGEQFF. The sequenced CDR3 bases are TGTGCCAGCAGCTTGGTATCCGGGGGTGAG.

The sample holds many counts of this clone. One end of the junction varies from germline; a read error may be responsible. The observed sequence ends 3 residues before the CDR3 terminus, with the missing tail filled in from the germline J gene. The chain combines TRBV4-2 with TRBJ2-3, with TRBD2 identical over 7 bases. The germline V gene encodes CDR1 LGHNA and CDR2 YNFKEQ. CDR3 length equals 15 residues. The CDR3 sequence: CASRRGAGSTDTQYF. CDR3 bases read: TGCGCCAGCAGGAGGGGAGCGGGGAGCACAGATACG.

This clone was seen ten or more times. The DNA read from the CDR3 is TGCAGTGCTAGCAATTCAGGAACCTACGAG. Translating it yields CSASNSGTYE. The full CDR3 reads CSASNSGTYEQYF. V and J are TRBV20-1 and TRBJ2-7; D not resolved. The read falls 3 residues short of the CDR3 end, and the missing part is taken from the germline J gene. The CDR3 runs to 13 residues. V dropped 3 bases and J dropped 2 bases, with 11 bases sitting between them. The germline gives CDR1 DFQATT, CDR2 SNEGSKA (reference sequence).

This clone was recorded at least ten times. The CDR3 end falls 3 residues outside the read, so it is completed with the germline J gene. The chain employs TRBV5-1 and TRBJ2-6; maybe TRBD1 (5 bases). The germline V gene has CDR1 SGHRS and CDR2 YFSETQ. The CDR3 loop spans 16 amino acids. With 6 bases removed from V and 3 bases from J, the gap between germline ends came to 16 bases. The sequenced CDR3 bases are TGCGCCAGCACCCCGGGCTGGGGCAATGGGGCCAACGTC. Protein: CASTPGWGNGANV. The whole CDR3 reads CASTPGWGNGANVLTF.

This clone came up many times. The read terminates 3 residues ahead of where the CDR3 ends, so the germline J gene completes it. V and J are TRBV19 and TRBJ1-2, with D perhaps matching TRBD1 (5 bases). Trimming took off 6 bases at V and 6 bases at J, with 14 bases between the two ends. CDR3 length: 13 residues. Germline values: CDR1 LNHDA, CDR2 SQIVND (reference sequence). The sequenced CDR3 bases are TGTGCCAGTAGACCTCCAGGGTCTGATGGC. This encodes CASRPPGSDG. The complete CDR3 reads CASRPPGSDGYTF. The full variable domain, with the rest looked up from reference TRBV19 and TRBJ1-2, is DGGITQSPKYLFRKEGQNVTLSCEQNLNHDAMYWYRQDPGQGLRLIYYSQIVNDFQKGDIAEGYSVSREKKESFPLTVTSAQKNPTAFYLCASRPPGSDGYTFGSGTRLTVV.

This clone was observed at least ten times. Read data end 3 residues before the CDR3 end; the end is taken from the germline J gene. V is TRBV20-1 and J is TRBJ2-1, with TRBD2 matching over 10 bases. This CDR3 spans 17 amino acids. With 2 bases clipped from V and 1 base from J, the junction kept 8 bases outside the gene matches. Germline V gives CDR1 DFQATT, CDR2 SNEGSKA (reference sequence). The CDR3 bases that were read are TGCAGTGCTAGAACCAGCGGGGGGGCCGGTTCCTACAATGAG. Translating gives CSARTSGGAGSYNE. The entire CDR3 protein is CSARTSGGAGSYNEQFF.

This clone is categorized as medium-sized (0.01 to 0.1%). The read falls 3 residues short of the CDR3 end, and the missing part is taken from the germline J gene. V usage is TRBV6-1 and J usage is TRBJ2-3, with D possibly TRBD2 on 6 matching bases. CDR3 length: 16 amino acids. Trimming stripped 2 bases from V and 2 bases from J, with 14 bases between. CDR1 is MNHNS and CDR2 is SASEGT in the germline V gene. The CDR3 is CASSENGGVPTDTQYF. CDR3 DNA (partial): TGTGCCAGCAGTGAAAACGGCGGGGTCCCCACAGATACG.

This clone was picked up many times. The missing CDR3 end, 3 residues past where the read stops, is filled in from the germline J gene. The chain joins TRBV12-3 or TRBV12-4 to TRBJ1-1, with 7 bases identical to TRBD1. The CDR3 consists of 13 residues. V shed 4 bases, J shed 3 bases, and the junction held 2 bases outside the gene matches. CDR3 DNA, as far as it was read: TGTGCCAGCAGTTCCCAGGGGGACACTGAA. Translation gives CASSSQGDTE. The entire CDR3 protein is CASSSQGDTEAFF.

In this sample, this clone turned up a few times. With the read ending 3 residues before the CDR3 end, the germline J gene is used to fill in that end. The rearrangement uses TRBV5-1 and TRBJ2-2; tentative D call: TRBD2 (7 bases). CDR3 length: 14 amino acids. The germline V gene encodes CDR1 SGHRS and CDR2 YFSETQ. The CDR3 bases that were read are TGCGCCAGCAGGCGGGGGACAACTAATGAAAAG. It encodes CASRRGTTNEK. In full, the CDR3 is CASRRGTTNEKLFF.

As to this clone: A much larger clone differs from this one at a single base, so this may be a read error. The read terminates 3 residues before the CDR3 end, so the remaining end is supplied by the germline J gene. This same CDR3 is encoded by further DNA sequences in the sample. V and J are TRBV19 and TRBJ1-3; 8 bases agree with TRBD1. The V gene's germline CDR1 is LNHDA and CDR2 SQIVND (reference sequence). This CDR3 spans 15 amino acids. The chain's CDR3 is CASMGRGLSGNTIYF. The covered CDR3 bases are TGTGCCAGTATGGGCAGGGGGCTATCTGGAAACACA.

The table lists this clone with a few counts. The read falls 3 residues short of the CDR3 end, and the missing part is taken from the germline J gene. The gene calls are TRBV11-2 and TRBJ1-2; D is unclear. The CDR3 length is 13 residues. The germline V gene has CDR1 SGHAT and CDR2 FQNNGV. This chain's CDR3 is CASSLFGTFGYTF. The DNA read from the CDR3 is TGTGCCAGCAGCTTATTCGGTACCTTCGGC.

The chain's CDR3 is CAWNAIAAYNEAFF. CDR3 DNA, as far as it was read: TGTGCCTGGAACGCGATAGCGGCCTACAATGAG. The rearrangement links TRBV30 to TRBJ1-1; the D is unclear. The DNA ends 3 residues before the CDR3 does, and the rest of the CDR3 is filled in from the germline J gene. CDR3 length: 14 amino acids. The V gene's germline CDR1 is GTSNPN and CDR2 SVGIG (reference sequence).

This clone showed up many times. The missing CDR3 end, 3 residues past where the read stops, is filled in from the germline J gene. The rearrangement links TRBV7-2 to TRBJ1-1, with D unclear. The CDR3 is 13 residues long. Germline CDR1 SGHTA, CDR2 FQGNSA. Trimming removed 6 bases from V and 1 base from J, with 9 bases in between. CDR3 loop: CASRTKGNTEAFF. The sequenced part of the CDR3 DNA is TGTGCCAGCAGGACTAAAGGGAACACTGAA.

This clone was found a few times. The read stops 3 residues short of the end of the CDR3; the missing end is completed from the germline J gene. The gene calls are TRBV30 and TRBJ1-2, with D possibly matching TRBD1 (5 bases). V dropped 2 bases and J dropped 1 base, with 11 bases sitting between them. CDR3 length equals 14 residues. Germline V lookup: CDR1 GTSNPN, CDR2 SVGIG (reference sequence). The CDR3 sequence: CAWSPDRVNYGYTF. CDR3 DNA (partial): TGTGCCTGGAGTCCTGACAGAGTTAACTATGGC.

This clone has just a few counts. The read finishes 3 residues shy of the CDR3 end, and the germline J gene is used to complete it. The V and J genes are TRBV23-1 and TRBJ1-2; 7 positions agree with TRBD1. TRBV23-1 is marked as an open reading frame, function uncertain. CDR3 length equals 19 residues. CDR3 amino acids: CASSQSTSLTGFPVNTYTF. The covered CDR3 bases are TGCGCCAGCAGTCAAAGTACCAGCCTGACAGGGTTCCCAGTCAATACC.

This clone has a count of ten or more. The read falls 3 residues short of the CDR3 end, and the missing part is taken from the germline J gene. This chain connects TRBV29-1 to TRBJ1-1, with D tentatively TRBD1 (6 bases). Germline CDR1 reads SQVTM; CDR2 reads ANQGSEA. The CDR3 has 11 amino acids. V gave up 5 bases and J gave up 3 bases, with 7 bases separating them. Incomplete CDR3 DNA: TGCAGCGTTCACAGGGACACTGAA. It encodes CSVHRDTE. The full CDR3 protein reads CSVHRDTEAFF.